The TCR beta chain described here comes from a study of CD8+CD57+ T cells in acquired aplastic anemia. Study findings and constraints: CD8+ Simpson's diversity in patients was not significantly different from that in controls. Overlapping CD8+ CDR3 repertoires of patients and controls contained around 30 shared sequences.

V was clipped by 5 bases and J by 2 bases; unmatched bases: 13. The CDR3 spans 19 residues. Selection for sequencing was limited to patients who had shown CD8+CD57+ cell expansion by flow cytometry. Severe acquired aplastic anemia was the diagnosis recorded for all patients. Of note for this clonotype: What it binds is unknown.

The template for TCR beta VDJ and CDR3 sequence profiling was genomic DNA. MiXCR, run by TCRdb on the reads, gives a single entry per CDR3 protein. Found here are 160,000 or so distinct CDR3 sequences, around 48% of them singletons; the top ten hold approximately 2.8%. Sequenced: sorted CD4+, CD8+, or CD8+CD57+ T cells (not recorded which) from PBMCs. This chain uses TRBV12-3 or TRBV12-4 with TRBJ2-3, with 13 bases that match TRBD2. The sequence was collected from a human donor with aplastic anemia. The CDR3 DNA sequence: TGTGCCAGCAGTCATGGCGGGACTAGCGGGATGCCTGACACAGATACGCAGTATTTT. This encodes CASSHGGTSGMPDTDTQYF.